Listed below are T cell receptor beta chains from one sample, sequenced in a study of T cell responses to AZD1222 COVID-19 vaccine. Only in-frame clones appear in the TCRdb table, and some are missing; sequencing was by immunoSEQ multiplex PCR. This repertoire shows 90,000 to 130,000 clones, about 85% found once; its top ten account for under 3.5%. Sequenced here: peripheral blood, sampled on day 0 of AZD1222 vaccination. The receptors come from an adult in good health. Each CDR3 is given with its conserved first and last residue. Fields, in order: V gene, D gene, J gene, CDR3 protein. The D gene is left open where the match is weak.

>TRBV29-1|NA|TRBJ1-6
CSVLPSRTYNSPLHF
>TRBV3-1/TRBV3-2|NA|TRBJ2-7
CASSLGNQGGYEQYF
>TRBV11-2|NA|TRBJ1-2
CASSLGTGYGYTF
>TRBV19|NA|TRBJ2-3
CASTPGVPSTDTQYF
>TRBV19|NA|TRBJ1-3
CASSIDTSGNTIYF
>TRBV29-1|NA|TRBJ2-3
CSVDETDTQYF
>TRBV9|TRBD2|TRBJ2-2
CASSSRTSGMTGELFF
>TRBV11-2|NA|TRBJ2-7
CASSLDRRQTSWVEQYF
>TRBV10-3|TRBD2|TRBJ2-1
CAISGGAYEQFF
>TRBV7-2|NA|TRBJ1-2
CASSLGSANVEPYGYTF
>TRBV28|TRBD1|TRBJ1-5
CASRQQGESQPQHF
>TRBV11-2|TRBD1|TRBJ1-5
CASSSGQGRNQPQHF
>TRBV4-1|TRBD2|TRBJ2-1
CASSQSSGSIHEQFF
>TRBV9|NA|TRBJ2-5
CASSLGGSSQETQYF
>TRBV12-5|NA|TRBJ1-1
CASGLIDIEAFF
>TRBV30|TRBD1|TRBJ2-7
CAWSVKGAHGYEQYF
>TRBV28|TRBD1|TRBJ1-2
CASSGPRQGARGGYTF
>TRBV7-3|NA|TRBJ2-2
CASSLTLTGELFF
>TRBV14|NA|TRBJ1-1
CASSRTRNMNTEAFF
>TRBV11-3|NA|TRBJ2-1
CASSDRNEQFF
>TRBV11-2|NA|TRBJ2-2
CATSRGTNTGELFF
>TRBV5-1|TRBD1|TRBJ2-1
CASSLDRGRDGYNEQFF
>TRBV29-1|NA|TRBJ2-7
CSVRTGREQYF
>TRBV5-1|TRBD2|TRBJ2-3
CASSSQIGGRPDTQYF
>TRBV2|TRBD1|TRBJ1-1
CASRATGLNTEAFF
>TRBV6-2/TRBV6-3|NA|TRBJ1-2
CASSPIDQGSNYGYTF
>TRBV28|NA|TRBJ1-2
CASSLAGREVYGYTF
>TRBV5-1|TRBD1|TRBJ1-5
CASRPSGTGDQPQHF
>TRBV28|TRBD1|TRBJ1-1
CASSSGGTGRTEAFF
>TRBV7-2|NA|TRBJ2-7
CASSLAIYEQYF
>TRBV7-2|NA|TRBJ1-2
CASSLAGGGIDYGYTF